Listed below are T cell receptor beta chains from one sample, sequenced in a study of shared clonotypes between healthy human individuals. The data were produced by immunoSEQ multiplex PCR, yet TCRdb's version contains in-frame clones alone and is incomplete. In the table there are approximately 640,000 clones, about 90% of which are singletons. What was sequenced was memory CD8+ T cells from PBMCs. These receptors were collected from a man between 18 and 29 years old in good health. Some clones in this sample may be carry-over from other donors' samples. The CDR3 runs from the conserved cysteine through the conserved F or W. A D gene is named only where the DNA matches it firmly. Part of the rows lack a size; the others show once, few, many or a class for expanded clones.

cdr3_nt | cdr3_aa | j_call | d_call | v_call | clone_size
TGTGCCATACGGACAGGGCCCACAGATACGCAGTATTTT | CAIRTGPTDTQYF | TRBJ2-3 | TRBD1 | TRBV10-3 | NA
TGTGCCAGCAGCCCTGACAGATCCTACGAGCAGTACTTC | CASSPDRSYEQYF | TRBJ2-7 | NA | TRBV5-4 | NA
TGTGCCAGCAGTTTATCGGGGGAGAACACTGAAGCTTTCTTT | CASSLSGENTEAFF | TRBJ1-1 | NA | TRBV27 | NA
TGCGCCAGCAGCCAAGTCGAGGGGGGACTCTACGAGCAGTACTTC | CASSQVEGGLYEQYF | TRBJ2-7 | NA | TRBV4-3 | NA
TGTGCCTGGAGTGTAGCAGGGACGTACTATGGCTACACCTTC | CAWSVAGTYYGYTF | TRBJ1-2 | NA | TRBV30 | few
TGTGCCAGTAGTATCTCGGAACCCAAAGAGCAGTACTTC | CASSISEPKEQYF | TRBJ2-7 | NA | TRBV19 | NA
TGTGCCAGCTTGACCACAGCCCCCCAAGAGACCCAGTACTTC | CASLTTAPQETQYF | TRBJ2-5 | NA | TRBV6-1 | NA
TGTGCCAGCAGTGAACTCTGGACTGAGGCCAGCACCGGGGAGCTGTTTTTT | CASSELWTEASTGELFF | TRBJ2-2 | NA | TRBV25-1 | NA
TGCAGCGTTGATGGACTAGCGAGAGAGCAGTTCTTC | CSVDGLAREQFF | TRBJ2-1 | TRBD2 | TRBV29-1 | NA
TGTGCCAGCAGCTTGAGGACTAGCGGGAGTTACCACTACGAGCAGTACTTC | CASSLRTSGSYHYEQYF | TRBJ2-7 | TRBD2 | TRBV5-6 | NA
TGCGCCAGCAGCCAAGACCCCCCAGGGGGCGGGGACGAACAGTTCTTC | CASSQDPPGGGDEQFF | TRBJ2-1 | TRBD1 | TRBV4-3 | NA
TGCGCCAGCAGCCAAGATGGGGGGACAGCTAATGAGCAGTTCTTC | CASSQDGGTANEQFF | TRBJ2-1 | NA | TRBV4-3 | NA
TGCAGCGTTCGGGACGGCCGGGAGACCTTATTT | CSVRDGRETLF | TRBJ1-1 | NA | TRBV29-1 | NA
TGCGCCAGCAGACCGTGGGACAGTCTGGGTCAGCCCCAGCATTTT | CASRPWDSLGQPQHF | TRBJ1-5 | TRBD1 | TRBV4-1 | NA
TGTGCCAGCAGCTCTCCGACAGAAACCTACGAGCAGTACTTC | CASSSPTETYEQYF | TRBJ2-7 | NA | TRBV7-9 | many
TGTGCCAGCATGGGGTCTTCCAGTGAAAAACTGTTTTTT | CASMGSSSEKLFF | TRBJ1-4 | NA | TRBV27 | NA
TGTGCCACCATAGGGGGGACAACTGGAGAAAAACTGTTTTTT | CATIGGTTGEKLFF | TRBJ1-4 | NA | TRBV6-1 | NA
TGTGCCAGCAGCTTGAACAGGGGAATGAACACTGAAGCTTTCTTT | CASSLNRGMNTEAFF | TRBJ1-1 | TRBD1 | TRBV11-2 | NA
TGTGCCAGCAGTGAAGCTACTATACACAACGCGAACACCGGGGAGCTGTTTTTT | CASSEATIHNANTGELFF | TRBJ2-2 | NA | TRBV2 | NA
TGTGCCAGCAGCCCCTTTACTGAAGCTTTCTTT | CASSPFTEAFF | TRBJ1-1 | NA | TRBV9 | NA
TGTGCCAGTAGTCTGACCGGGACACCCTTTTCCGAGCAGTACTTC | CASSLTGTPFSEQYF | TRBJ2-7 | NA | TRBV19 | NA
TGCAGCGTTGAGTCGGGACAGGGGAACACCGGGGAGCTGTTTTTT | CSVESGQGNTGELFF | TRBJ2-2 | TRBD1 | TRBV29-1 | NA
TGTGCCAGCAGCCCCTGGGACAGATCACGGGGCACTGAAGCTTTCTTT | CASSPWDRSRGTEAFF | TRBJ1-1 | TRBD1 | TRBV11-2 | NA
TGCAGCGTCCTGGGGCAGGAGGGACTAGCGGGAATCGAGCAGTACTTC | CSVLGQEGLAGIEQYF | TRBJ2-7 | TRBD2 | TRBV29-1 | NA
TGTGCCAGCAGCTTGGTCTGGACAGGGGTGATCTACGAGCAGTACTTC | CASSLVWTGVIYEQYF | TRBJ2-7 | TRBD1 | TRBV5-5 | NA
TGTGCCAGCAGCTCCGGACTCAACAATGAGCAGTTCTTC | CASSSGLNNEQFF | TRBJ2-1 | NA | TRBV9 | NA
TGTGCCAGCAGCCCCGGCCCTTCAAGCTCCTACAATGAGCAGTTCTTC | CASSPGPSSSYNEQFF | TRBJ2-1 | NA | TRBV11-1 | NA
TGCGCCAGCAGCCAAACTAGCGGAAGCTCCTACAATGAGCAGTTCTTC | CASSQTSGSSYNEQFF | TRBJ2-1 | TRBD2 | TRBV4-3 | NA
TGTGCCAGCAGCCCTCCTTCGGGGGACGGAGCCTACGAGCAGTACTTC | CASSPPSGDGAYEQYF | TRBJ2-7 | NA | TRBV7-9 | once
TGTGCCAGCAGCGAAAGATTACTAGCTAATGAGCAGTTCTTC | CASSERLLANEQFF | TRBJ2-1 | NA | TRBV7-2 | NA
TGTGCCAGCAGCCAAAGGGGGGCCATTAGTAGGAAACTGTTTTTT | CASSQRGAISRKLFF | TRBJ1-4 | NA | TRBV14 | NA
TGTGCCAGCAGTGATGAACAGGGAATATATAGCAATCAGCCCCAGCATTTT | CASSDEQGIYSNQPQHF | TRBJ1-5 | NA | TRBV6-1 | NA
TGCAGCGCCCGAACCGGGGGCAATCAGCCCCAGCATTTT | CSARTGGNQPQHF | TRBJ1-5 | NA | TRBV29-1 | NA
TGTGCCAGCAGCCCGAAGGTTGGCACTGAAGCTTTCTTT | CASSPKVGTEAFF | TRBJ1-1 | NA | TRBV6-5 | NA
TGTGCCAGCAGCTCGGACACTTACACTGAAGCTTTCTTT | CASSSDTYTEAFF | TRBJ1-1 | NA | TRBV5-4 | NA
TGTGCCAGCAGCCAAGGTTATAGTCTATTCCGTGGGAACACTGAAGCTTTCTTT | CASSQGYSLFRGNTEAFF | TRBJ1-1 | NA | TRBV7-2 | NA
TGTGCCAGCAACTCGGGGGAGCAGTACTTC | CASNSGEQYF | TRBJ2-7 | NA | TRBV27 | NA
TGTGCCAGCAGGGGTTTAGGGGGAGCCACTGAAGCTTTCTTT | CASRGLGGATEAFF | TRBJ1-1 | NA | TRBV13 | NA
TGCAGCACCCGACTAGCGGGAATGGGCACAGATACGCAGTATTTT | CSTRLAGMGTDTQYF | TRBJ2-3 | TRBD2 | TRBV29-1 | once
TGTGCCAGCCGAGGGGTGAGCGGGGAATCCTCCTACGAGCAGTACTTC | CASRGVSGESSYEQYF | TRBJ2-7 | TRBD2 | TRBV28 | NA
TGTGCCAGCTCACCTCTTGGACTAGCGGTTCGTATCACCGGGGAGCTGTTTTTT | CASSPLGLAVRITGELFF | TRBJ2-2 | TRBD2 | TRBV18 | NA
TGTGCCAGCACCAACCTAACAACGAGCACAGATACGCAGTATTTT | CASTNLTTSTDTQYF | TRBJ2-3 | NA | TRBV7-9 | NA
TGTGCCAGCAGTGTAGAGCGGGACCCACTACGGGGGACTGAAGCTTTCTTT | CASSVERDPLRGTEAFF | TRBJ1-1 | NA | TRBV2 | NA
TGTGCCAGTAGTATCCCCAATCAGCCCCAGCATTTT | CASSIPNQPQHF | TRBJ1-5 | NA | TRBV19 | once
TGTGCCAGCAGCCTCCGGGAGGGGCCGGGGCAGCCCCAGCATTTT | CASSLREGPGQPQHF | TRBJ1-5 | NA | TRBV27 | NA
TGTGCCAGCAGCTTTGGGAATGAGCAGTTCTTC | CASSFGNEQFF | TRBJ2-1 | NA | TRBV13 | NA
TGTGCCAGCAGCCGGAGGACTAGCGGAGACGATGAGCAGTTCTTC | CASSRRTSGDDEQFF | TRBJ2-1 | TRBD2 | TRBV6-5 | NA
TGTGCCAGCAGATCCGGACAGGGTGGCTATGGCTACACCTTC | CASRSGQGGYGYTF | TRBJ1-2 | TRBD1 | TRBV27 | NA
TGCGCCAGCAGCCAACGAGGGACAGGGGAAGCCGAGCAGTACTTC | CASSQRGTGEAEQYF | TRBJ2-7 | TRBD1 | TRBV4-1 | NA
TGTGCCTGGAGCGGAGGACTAGGGAACTACGAGCAGTACTTC | CAWSGGLGNYEQYF | TRBJ2-7 | TRBD2 | TRBV30 | NA
TGTGCCACCAGCAGGGACCTAGCGGCGGTGGGTACAGATACGCAGTATTTT | CATSRDLAAVGTDTQYF | TRBJ2-3 | TRBD2 | TRBV15 | NA